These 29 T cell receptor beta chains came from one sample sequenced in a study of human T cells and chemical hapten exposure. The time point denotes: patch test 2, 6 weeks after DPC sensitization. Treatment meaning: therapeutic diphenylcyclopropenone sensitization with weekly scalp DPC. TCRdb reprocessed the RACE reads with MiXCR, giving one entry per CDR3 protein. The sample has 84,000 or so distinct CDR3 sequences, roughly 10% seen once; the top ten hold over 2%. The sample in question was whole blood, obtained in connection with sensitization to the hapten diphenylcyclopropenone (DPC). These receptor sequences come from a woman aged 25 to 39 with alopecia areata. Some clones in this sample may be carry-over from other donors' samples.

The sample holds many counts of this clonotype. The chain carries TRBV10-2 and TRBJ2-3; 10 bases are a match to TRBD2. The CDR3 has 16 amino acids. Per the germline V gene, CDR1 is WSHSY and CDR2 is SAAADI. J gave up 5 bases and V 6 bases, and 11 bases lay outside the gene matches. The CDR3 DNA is TGCGCCAGCAGGGACGTTAGCGGGAGGATTGAAGATACGCAGTATTTT. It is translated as CASRDVSGRIEDTQYF.

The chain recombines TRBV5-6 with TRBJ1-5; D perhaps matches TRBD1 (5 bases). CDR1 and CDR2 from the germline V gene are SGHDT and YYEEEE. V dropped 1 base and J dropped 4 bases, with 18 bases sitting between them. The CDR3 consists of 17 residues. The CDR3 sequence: CASSLFGTGVWNQPQHF. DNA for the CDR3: TGTGCCAGCAGCTTGTTCGGCACAGGCGTATGGAATCAGCCCCAGCATTTT.

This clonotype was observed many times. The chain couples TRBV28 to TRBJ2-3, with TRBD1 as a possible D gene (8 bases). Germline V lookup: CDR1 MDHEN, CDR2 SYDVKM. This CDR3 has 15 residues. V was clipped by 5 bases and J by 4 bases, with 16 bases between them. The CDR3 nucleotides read TGTGCCAGCAGTCGGGGGGACAGGAGGGCAGATACGCAGTATTTT. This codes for CASSRGDRRADTQYF.

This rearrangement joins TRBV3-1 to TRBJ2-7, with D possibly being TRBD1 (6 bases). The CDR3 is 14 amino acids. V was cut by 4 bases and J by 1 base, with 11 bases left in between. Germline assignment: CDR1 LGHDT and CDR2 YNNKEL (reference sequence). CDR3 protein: CASSPNRVSYEQYF. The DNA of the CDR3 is TGTGCCAGCAGCCCCAACAGGGTATCCTACGAGCAGTACTTC.

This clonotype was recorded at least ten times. The chain's CDR3 is CASRRDGLNTEAFF. The CDR3 DNA is TGTGCCAGCAGACGGGACGGCTTGAACACTGAAGCTTTCTTT. The V call is TRBV6-5, the J call TRBJ1-1; maybe TRBD1 (5 bases). V gave up 6 bases and J gave up 0 bases, with 11 bases separating them. Germline CDR1 reads MNHEY; CDR2 reads SVGAGI. CDR3 size: 14 residues.

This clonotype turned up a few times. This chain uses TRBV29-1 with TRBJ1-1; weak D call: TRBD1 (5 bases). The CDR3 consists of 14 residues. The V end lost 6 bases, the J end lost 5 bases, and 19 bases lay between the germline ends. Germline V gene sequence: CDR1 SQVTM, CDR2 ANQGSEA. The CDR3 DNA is TGCAGCGTCAGTGCTGGGGGAACCGGGACTGAAGCTTTCTTT. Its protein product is CSVSAGGTGTEAFF.

The CDR3 nucleotides read TGTGCCAGCAGTTTGGTCTCCCCAATAGCCAAAAACATTCAGTACTTC. It encodes CASSLVSPIAKNIQYF. The rearrangement uses TRBV12-3 or TRBV12-4 and TRBJ2-4; D call uncertain. This CDR3 spans 16 amino acids. The ends were cut back, 3 bases at V and 0 bases at J, with 12 bases in the middle.

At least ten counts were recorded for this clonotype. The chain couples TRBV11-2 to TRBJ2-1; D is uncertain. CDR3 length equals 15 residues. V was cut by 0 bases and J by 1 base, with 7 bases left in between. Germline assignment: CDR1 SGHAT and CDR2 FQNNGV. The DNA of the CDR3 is TGTGCCAGCAGCTTAGACGTCAGTTCCTACAATGAGCAGTTCTTC. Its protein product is CASSLDVSSYNEQFF.

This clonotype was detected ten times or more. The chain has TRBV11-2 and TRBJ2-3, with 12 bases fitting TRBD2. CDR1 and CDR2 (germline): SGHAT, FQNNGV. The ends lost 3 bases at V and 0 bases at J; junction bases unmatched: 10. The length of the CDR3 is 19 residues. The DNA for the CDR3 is TGTGCCAGCAGCTTGTTTCGGAGGACTAGCGGGACCAGCACAGATACGCAGTATTTT. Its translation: CASSLFRRTSGTSTDTQYF.

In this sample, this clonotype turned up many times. The CDR3 sequence: CASSPGQVPDTQYF. CDR3 DNA: TGTGCCAGCTCACCAGGACAGGTGCCAGATACGCAGTATTTT. This chain uses TRBV18 with TRBJ2-3; 7 positions agree with TRBD1. The V segment lost 2 bases and the J segment 4 bases; nucleotides outside the gene matches: 3. The CDR3 consists of 14 residues. From germline, CDR1 is KGHSH and CDR2 LQKENI.

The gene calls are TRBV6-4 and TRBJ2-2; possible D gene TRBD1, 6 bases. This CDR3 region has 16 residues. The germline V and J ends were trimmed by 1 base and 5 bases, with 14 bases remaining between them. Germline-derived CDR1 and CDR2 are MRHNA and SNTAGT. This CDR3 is CASSDYGGRGTGELFF. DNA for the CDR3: TGTGCCAGCAGTGACTATGGGGGCCGCGGAACCGGGGAGCTGTTTTTT.

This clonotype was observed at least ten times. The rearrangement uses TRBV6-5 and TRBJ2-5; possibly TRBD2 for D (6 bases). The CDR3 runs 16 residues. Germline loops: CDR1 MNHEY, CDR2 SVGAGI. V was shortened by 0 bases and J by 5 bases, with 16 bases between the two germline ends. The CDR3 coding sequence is TGTGCCAGCAGTTACTCGGCGGGACCCCCTGGGGAGACCCAGTACTTC. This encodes CASSYSAGPPGETQYF.

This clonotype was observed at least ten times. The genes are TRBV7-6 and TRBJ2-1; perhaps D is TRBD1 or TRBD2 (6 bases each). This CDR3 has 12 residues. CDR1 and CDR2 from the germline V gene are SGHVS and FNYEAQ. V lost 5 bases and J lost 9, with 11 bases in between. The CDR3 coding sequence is TGTGCCAGCAGCCCGGGGGCCTTTGAGCAGTTCTTC. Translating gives CASSPGAFEQFF. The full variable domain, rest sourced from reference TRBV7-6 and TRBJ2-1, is GAGVSQSPRYKVTKRGQDVALRCDPISGHVSLYWYRQALGQGPEFLTYFNYEAQQDKSGLPNDRFSAERPEGSISTLTIQRTEQRDSAMYRCASSPGAFEQFFGPGTRLTVL.

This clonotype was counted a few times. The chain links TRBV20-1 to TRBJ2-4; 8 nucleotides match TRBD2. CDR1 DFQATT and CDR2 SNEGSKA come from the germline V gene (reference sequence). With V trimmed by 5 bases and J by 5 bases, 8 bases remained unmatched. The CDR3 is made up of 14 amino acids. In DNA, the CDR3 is TGCAGTGCTCCCCGACCGGGACTAGAAAACATTCAGTACTTC. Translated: CSAPRPGLENIQYF.

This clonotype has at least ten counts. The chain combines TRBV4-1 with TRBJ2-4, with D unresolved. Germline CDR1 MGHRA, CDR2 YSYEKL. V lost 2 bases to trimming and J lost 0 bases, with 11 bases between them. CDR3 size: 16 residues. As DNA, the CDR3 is TGCGCCAGCAGCCAACAGATTACGGGAGCCAAAAACATTCAGTACTTC. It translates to CASSQQITGAKNIQYF.

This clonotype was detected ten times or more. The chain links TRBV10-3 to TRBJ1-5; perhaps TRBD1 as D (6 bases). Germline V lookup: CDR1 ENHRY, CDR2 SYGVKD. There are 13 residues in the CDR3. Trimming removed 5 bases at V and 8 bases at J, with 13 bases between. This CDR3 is CAISSDRLEPQHF. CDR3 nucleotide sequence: TGTGCCATCAGTTCCGACAGGTTGGAGCCCCAGCATTTT.

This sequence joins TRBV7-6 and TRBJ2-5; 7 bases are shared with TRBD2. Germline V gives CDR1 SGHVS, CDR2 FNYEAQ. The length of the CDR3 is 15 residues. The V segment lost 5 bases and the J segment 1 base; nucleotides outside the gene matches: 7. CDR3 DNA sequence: TGTGCCAGCAGCCTCTCAGGGAGGGGCCAAGAGACCCAGTACTTC. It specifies CASSLSGRGQETQYF.

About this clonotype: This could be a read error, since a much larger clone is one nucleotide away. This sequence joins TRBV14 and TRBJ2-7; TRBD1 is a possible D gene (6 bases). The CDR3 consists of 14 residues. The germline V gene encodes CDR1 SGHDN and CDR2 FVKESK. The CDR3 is CTSSQAGTLYEQYF. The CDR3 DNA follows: TGTACCAGCAGCCAGGCAGGGACACTCTACGAGCAGTACTTC. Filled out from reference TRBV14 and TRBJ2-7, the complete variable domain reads EAGVTQFPSHSVIEKGQTVTLRCDPISGHDNLYWYRRVMGKEIKFLLHFVKESKQDESGMPNNRFLAERTGGTYSTLKVQPAELEDSGVYFCTSSQAGTLYEQYFGPGTRLTVT.

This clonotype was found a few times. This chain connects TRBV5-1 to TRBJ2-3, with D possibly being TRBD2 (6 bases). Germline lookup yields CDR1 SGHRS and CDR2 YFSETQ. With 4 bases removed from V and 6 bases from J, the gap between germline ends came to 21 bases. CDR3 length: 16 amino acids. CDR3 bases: TGCGCCAGCAGCCCCGCCGGGCGGGCGGGGTTGGATACGCAGTATTTT. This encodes CASSPAGRAGLDTQYF.

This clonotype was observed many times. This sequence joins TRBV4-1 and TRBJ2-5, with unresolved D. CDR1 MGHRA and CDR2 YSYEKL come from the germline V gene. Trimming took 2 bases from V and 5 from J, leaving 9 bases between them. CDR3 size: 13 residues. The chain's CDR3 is CASSQMVLETQYF. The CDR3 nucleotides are TGCGCCAGCAGCCAAATGGTTTTGGAGACCCAGTACTTC.

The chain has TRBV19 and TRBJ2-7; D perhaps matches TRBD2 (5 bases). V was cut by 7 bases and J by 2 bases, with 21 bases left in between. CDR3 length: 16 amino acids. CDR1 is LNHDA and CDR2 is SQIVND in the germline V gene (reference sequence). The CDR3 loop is CASKVPGPGGTYEQYF. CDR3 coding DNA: TGTGCCAGTAAGGTGCCTGGGCCCGGAGGAACCTACGAGCAGTACTTC.

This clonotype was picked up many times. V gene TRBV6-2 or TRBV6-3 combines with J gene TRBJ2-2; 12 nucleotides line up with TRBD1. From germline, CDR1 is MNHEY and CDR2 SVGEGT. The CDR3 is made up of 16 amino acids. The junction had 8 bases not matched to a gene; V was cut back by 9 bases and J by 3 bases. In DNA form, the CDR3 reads TGTGCCAGGGCCGGGACAGGGGGCGTCGACACCGGGGAGCTGTTTTTT. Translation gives CARAGTGGVDTGELFF.

CDR3 sequence reads: CASSQTGRNQPQHF. The CDR3 nucleotides read TGTGCCAGCTCCCAAACAGGGCGCAATCAGCCCCAGCATTTT. V usage is TRBV18 and J usage is TRBJ1-5; D may be TRBD1 (6 bases). CDR3 length equals 14 residues. The germline V and J ends were trimmed by 6 bases and 2 bases, with 11 bases remaining between them. Germline CDR1 is KGHSH and CDR2 is LQKENI.

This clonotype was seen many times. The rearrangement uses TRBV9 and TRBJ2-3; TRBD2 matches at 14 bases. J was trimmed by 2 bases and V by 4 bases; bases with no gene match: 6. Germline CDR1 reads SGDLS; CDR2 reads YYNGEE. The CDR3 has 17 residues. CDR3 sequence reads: CASSPRLAGGPTDTQYF. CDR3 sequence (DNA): TGTGCCAGCAGCCCTCGACTAGCGGGGGGGCCCACAGATACGCAGTATTTT.

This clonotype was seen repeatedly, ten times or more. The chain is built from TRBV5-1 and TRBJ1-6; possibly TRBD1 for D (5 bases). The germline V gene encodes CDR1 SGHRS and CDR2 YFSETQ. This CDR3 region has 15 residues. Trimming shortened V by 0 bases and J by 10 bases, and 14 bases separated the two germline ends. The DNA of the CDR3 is TGCGCCAGCAGCTTGGCCGTCGGGGACGGATCACCCCTCCACTTT. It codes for CASSLAVGDGSPLHF.

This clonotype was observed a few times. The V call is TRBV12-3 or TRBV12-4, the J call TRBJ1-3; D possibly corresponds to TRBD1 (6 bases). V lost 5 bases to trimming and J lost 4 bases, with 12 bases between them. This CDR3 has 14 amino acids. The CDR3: CASSPDRLGNTIYF. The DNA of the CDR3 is TGTGCCAGCAGTCCCGACAGGCTGGGAAACACCATATATTTT.

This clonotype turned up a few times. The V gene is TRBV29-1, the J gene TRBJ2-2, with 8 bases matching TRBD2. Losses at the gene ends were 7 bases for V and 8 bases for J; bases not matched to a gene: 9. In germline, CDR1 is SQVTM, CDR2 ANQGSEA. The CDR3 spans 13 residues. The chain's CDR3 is CSARAGVEGELFF. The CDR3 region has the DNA TGCAGCGCTCGAGCGGGAGTAGAAGGGGAGCTGTTTTTT.

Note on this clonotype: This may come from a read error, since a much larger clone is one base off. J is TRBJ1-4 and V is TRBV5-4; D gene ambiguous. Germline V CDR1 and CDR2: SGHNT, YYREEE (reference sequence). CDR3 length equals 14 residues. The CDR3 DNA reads TGTGCCAGCAGCTCAGCCGCAACTAATGAAAAACTGATTTTT. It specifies CASSSAATNEKLIF.

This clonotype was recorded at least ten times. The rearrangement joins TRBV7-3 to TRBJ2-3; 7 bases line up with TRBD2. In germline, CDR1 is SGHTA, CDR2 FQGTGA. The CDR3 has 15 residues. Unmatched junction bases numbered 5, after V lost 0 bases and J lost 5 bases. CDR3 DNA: TGTGCCAGCAGCTTAACAAGCGGGGAAGTAGATACGCAGTATTTT. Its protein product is CASSLTSGEVDTQYF.